The 10 T cell receptor beta chains in this list originate from one sample, sequenced in a study of OX40 agonist ivuxolimab in advanced cancers. Receptor amplification or capture employed the immunoSEQ multiplex PCR assay. Sourced from immuneACCESS, this table was stored by TCRdb with only in-frame sequences that have V and J called. A share of the clones is absent; for the studies checked, an unresolved V gene accounts for under half, and the remainder has no known explanation. This sample has tens of thousands of clones in its table, and approximately 78% of those were observed once. About 5% of the sample is in the top ten clones. Sequencing used CD4+ or CD8+ T cells sorted from blood, obtained in a trial of the OX40 agonist ivuxolimab. The receptors originated from an adult with an advanced solid tumor such as melanoma, head and neck, liver or kidney cancer.

This clone was found a few times. The chain combines TRBV4-3 with TRBJ2-1, with D hard to call. Per the germline V gene, CDR1 is LGHNA and CDR2 is YSLEER. With 1 base removed from V and 5 bases from J, the gap between germline ends came to 9 bases. This CDR3 is 14 amino acids long. CDR3 protein: CASSQVSWDNEQFF. The DNA of the CDR3 is TGCGCCAGCAGCCAAGTTAGCTGGGACAATGAGCAGTTCTTC.

The rearrangement joins TRBV30 to TRBJ2-6; no clear D gene. The CDR3 length is 12 residues. V lost 3 bases and J lost 2, with 2 bases in between. CDR1 GTSNPN and CDR2 SVGIG come from the germline V gene (reference sequence). For the CDR3, the DNA is TGTGCCTGGAGACCTGGGGCCAACGTCCTGACTTTC. Amino acid sequence: CAWRPGANVLTF.

The chain is built from TRBV29-1 and TRBJ2-6, with D unresolved. Per the germline V gene, CDR1 is SQVTM and CDR2 is ANQGSEA. Trimming stripped 5 bases from V and 1 base from J, with 3 bases between. The CDR3 totals 12 residues. CDR3 region: CSVWSGANVLTF. In DNA form, the CDR3 reads TGCAGCGTTTGGTCTGGGGCCAACGTCCTGACTTTC. Based on the CDR3 plus reference TRBV29-1 and TRBJ2-6, the full variable domain is SAVISQKPSRDICQRGTSLTIQCQVDSQVTMMFWYRQQPGQSLTLIATANQGSEATYESGFVIDKFPISRPNLTFSTLTVSNMSPEDSSIYLCSVWSGANVLTFGAGSRLTVL.

A single count supports this clone. J is TRBJ1-1 and V is TRBV10-3, with 8 bases lining up with TRBD1. Germline V gene lookup returns CDR1 ENHRY and CDR2 SYGVKD. The CDR3 has 13 residues. V trimming: 5 bases; J trimming: 6 bases; junction bases outside the gene matches: 5. The DNA of the CDR3 is TGTGCCATCAGTTGGACAGGGACCCCTGAAGCTTTCTTT. This sequence encodes CAISWTGTPEAFF.

This chain links TRBV7-3 with TRBJ2-7, with D tentatively TRBD1 (6 bases). Trimming left V 2 bases short and J 6 bases short, with 11 bases between. The CDR3 covers 13 residues. The V gene's germline CDR1 is SGHTA and CDR2 FQGTGA. The CDR3 DNA reads TGTGCCAGCAGCTTACATCAGGGGCCCGAGCAGTACTTC. Translation: CASSLHQGPEQYF.

The gene calls are TRBV5-1 and TRBJ1-1, with TRBD1 as a possible D gene (5 bases). This CDR3 spans 13 amino acids. Germline assignment: CDR1 SGHRS and CDR2 YFSETQ. Trimming pared 4 bases from V and 4 bases from J, leaving 11 bases between. The CDR3 sequence: CASSRGGFTEAFF. For the CDR3, the DNA is TGCGCCAGCAGCCGCGGGGGGTTCACTGAAGCTTTCTTT.

This clone showed up many times. V is TRBV9 and J is TRBJ1-1, with D possibly matching TRBD1 (5 bases). V shed 3 bases and J shed 4 bases, with 16 bases lying between them. CDR1 SGDLS and CDR2 YYNGEE come from the germline V gene. The CDR3 contains 15 residues. CDR3: CASSGAGIQGTEAFF. CDR3 nucleotides: TGTGCCAGCAGCGGCGCAGGGATTCAGGGCACTGAAGCTTTCTTT.

The V and J genes are TRBV7-9 and TRBJ2-7, with D perhaps being TRBD1 or TRBD2 (5 bases each). V was shortened by 4 bases and J by 0 bases, with 10 bases between the two germline ends. Germline V gene lookup returns CDR1 SEHNR and CDR2 FQNEAQ (reference sequence). The CDR3 totals 14 residues. Here the CDR3 reads CASSYWGSSYEQYF. In DNA form, the CDR3 reads TGTGCCAGCAGCTACTGGGGGAGCTCCTACGAGCAGTACTTC.

The chain couples TRBV30 to TRBJ1-5; D may be TRBD1 (6 bases). The CDR3 covers 13 residues. Trimming pared 5 bases from V and 7 bases from J, leaving 15 bases between. CDR1 and CDR2 from the germline V gene are GTSNPN and SVGIG (reference sequence). CDR3 loop: CAWARGRGQPQHF. The CDR3 bases are TGTGCCTGGGCGAGGGGCAGGGGACAGCCCCAGCATTTT.

This chain uses TRBV18 with TRBJ1-1; D is ambiguous. Trimming took 4 bases from V and 2 from J, leaving 11 bases between them. Germline CDR1 is KGHSH and CDR2 is LQKENI. The length of the CDR3 is 14 residues. In DNA form, the CDR3 reads TGTGCCAGCTCACAAACGGACCAAAACACTGAAGCTTTCTTT. It is translated as CASSQTDQNTEAFF.